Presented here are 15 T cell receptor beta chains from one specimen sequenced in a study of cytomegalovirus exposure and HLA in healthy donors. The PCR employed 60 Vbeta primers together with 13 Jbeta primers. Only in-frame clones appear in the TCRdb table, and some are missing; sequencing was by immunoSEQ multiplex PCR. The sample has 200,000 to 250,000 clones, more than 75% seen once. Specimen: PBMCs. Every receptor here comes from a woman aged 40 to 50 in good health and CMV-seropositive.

The chain's CDR3 is CASSLERTSGHNEQFF. The CDR3 DNA reads TGTGCCAGCAGCTTAGAGAGGACTAGCGGCCACAATGAGCAGTTCTTC. The rearrangement joins TRBV7-2 to TRBJ2-1, with 10 bases aligning to TRBD2. V dropped 1 base and J dropped 5; count of bases not matched to a gene: 5. The CDR3 is 16 residues long. The germline V gene encodes CDR1 SGHTA and CDR2 FQGNSA.

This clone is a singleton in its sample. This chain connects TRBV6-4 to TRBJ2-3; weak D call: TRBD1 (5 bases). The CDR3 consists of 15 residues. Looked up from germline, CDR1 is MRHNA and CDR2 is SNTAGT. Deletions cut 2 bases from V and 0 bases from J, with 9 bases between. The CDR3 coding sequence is TGTGCCAGCAGTGACAGGGGATCTAGCACAGATACGCAGTATTTT. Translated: CASSDRGSSTDTQYF.

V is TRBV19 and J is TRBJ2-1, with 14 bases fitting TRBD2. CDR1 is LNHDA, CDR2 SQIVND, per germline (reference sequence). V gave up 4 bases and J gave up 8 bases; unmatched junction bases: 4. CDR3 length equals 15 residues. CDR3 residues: CASSKGLAGADEQFF. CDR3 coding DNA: TGTGCCAGTAGTAAGGGACTAGCGGGAGCGGATGAGCAGTTCTTC.

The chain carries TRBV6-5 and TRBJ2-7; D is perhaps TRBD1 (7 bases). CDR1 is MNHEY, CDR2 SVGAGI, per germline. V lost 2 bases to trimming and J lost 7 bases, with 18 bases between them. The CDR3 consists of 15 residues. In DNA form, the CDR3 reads TGTGCCAGCAGTTACGCGGGACAGATCGAAAGTGAGCAGTACTTC. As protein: CASSYAGQIESEQYF.

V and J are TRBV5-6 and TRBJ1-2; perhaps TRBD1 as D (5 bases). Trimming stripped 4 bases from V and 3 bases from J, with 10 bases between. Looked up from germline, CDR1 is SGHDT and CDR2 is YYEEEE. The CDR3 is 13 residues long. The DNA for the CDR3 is TGTGCCAGCAGCCCGGGGGGTTACTATGGCTACACCTTC. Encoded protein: CASSPGGYYGYTF.

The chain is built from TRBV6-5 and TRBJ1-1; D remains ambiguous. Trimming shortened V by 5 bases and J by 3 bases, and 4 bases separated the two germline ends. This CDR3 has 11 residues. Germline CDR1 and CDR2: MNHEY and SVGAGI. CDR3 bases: TGTGCCAGCAGTAGCGACACTGAAGCTTTCTTT. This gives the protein CASSSDTEAFF.

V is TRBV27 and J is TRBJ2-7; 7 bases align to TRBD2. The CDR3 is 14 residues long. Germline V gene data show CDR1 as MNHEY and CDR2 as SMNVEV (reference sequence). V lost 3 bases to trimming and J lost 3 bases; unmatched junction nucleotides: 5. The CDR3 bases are TGTGCCAGCAGTTTGGCCTCTAGCGGCTACGAGCAGTACTTC. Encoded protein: CASSLASSGYEQYF.

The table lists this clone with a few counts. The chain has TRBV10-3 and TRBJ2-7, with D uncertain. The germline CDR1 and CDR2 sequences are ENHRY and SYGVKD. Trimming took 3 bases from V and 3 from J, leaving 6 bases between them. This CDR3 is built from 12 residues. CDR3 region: CAISEESYEQYF. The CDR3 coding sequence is TGTGCCATCAGTGAAGAGAGCTACGAGCAGTACTTC.

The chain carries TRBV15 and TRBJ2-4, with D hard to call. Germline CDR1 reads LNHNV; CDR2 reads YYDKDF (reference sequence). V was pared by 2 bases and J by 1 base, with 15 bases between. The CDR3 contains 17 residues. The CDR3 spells CATSRPLRGFAKNIQYF. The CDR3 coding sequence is TGTGCCACCAGCAGACCCCTTAGAGGTTTTGCCAAAAACATTCAGTACTTC. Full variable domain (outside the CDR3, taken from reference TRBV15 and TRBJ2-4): DAMVIQNPRYQVTQFGKPVTLSCSQTLNHNVMYWYQQKSSQAPKLLFHYYDKDFNNEADTPDNFQSRRPNTSFCFLDIRSPGLGDTAMYLCATSRPLRGFAKNIQYFGAGTRLSVL.

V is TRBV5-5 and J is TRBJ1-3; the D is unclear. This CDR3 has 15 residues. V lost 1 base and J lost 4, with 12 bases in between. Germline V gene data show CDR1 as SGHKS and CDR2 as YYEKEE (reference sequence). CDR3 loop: CASSLMEGMGNTIYF. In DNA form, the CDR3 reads TGTGCCAGCAGCTTGATGGAGGGTATGGGAAACACCATATATTTT. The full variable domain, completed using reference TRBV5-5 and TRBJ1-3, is DAGVTQSPTHLIKTRGQQVTLRCSPISGHKSVSWYQQVLGQGPQFIFQYYEKEERGRGNFPDRFSARQFPNYSSELNVNALLLGDSALYLCASSLMEGMGNTIYFGEGSWLTVV.

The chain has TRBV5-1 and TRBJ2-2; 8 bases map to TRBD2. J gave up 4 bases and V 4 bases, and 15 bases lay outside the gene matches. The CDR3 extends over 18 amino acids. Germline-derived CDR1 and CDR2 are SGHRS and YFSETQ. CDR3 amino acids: CASSGGPLGLAGTGELFF. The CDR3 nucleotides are TGCGCCAGCAGCGGGGGGCCTTTGGGCCTAGCGGGCACCGGGGAGCTGTTTTTT.

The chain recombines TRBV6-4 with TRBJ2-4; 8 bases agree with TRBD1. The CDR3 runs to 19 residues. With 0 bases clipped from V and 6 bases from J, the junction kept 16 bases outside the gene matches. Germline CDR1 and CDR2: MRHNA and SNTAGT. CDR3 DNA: TGTGCCAGCAGTGACTCGTACAGGGCAGGGGGCAGTTGTAGAAACATTCAGTACTTC. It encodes CASSDSYRAGGSCRNIQYF.

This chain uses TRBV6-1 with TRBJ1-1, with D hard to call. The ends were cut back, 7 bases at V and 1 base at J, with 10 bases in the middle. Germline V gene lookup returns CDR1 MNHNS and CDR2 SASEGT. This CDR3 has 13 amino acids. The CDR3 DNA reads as TGTGCCAGCACCAGAAACAGGAACACTGAAGCTTTCTTT. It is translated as CASTRNRNTEAFF.

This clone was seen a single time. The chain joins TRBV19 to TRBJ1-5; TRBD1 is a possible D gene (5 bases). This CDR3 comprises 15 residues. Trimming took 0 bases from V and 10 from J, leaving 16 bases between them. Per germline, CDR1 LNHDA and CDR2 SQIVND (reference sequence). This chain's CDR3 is CASSIDFGALGPQHF. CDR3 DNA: TGTGCCAGTAGTATAGATTTTGGGGCCCTTGGACCCCAGCATTTT. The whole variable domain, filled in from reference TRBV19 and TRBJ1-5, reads DGGITQSPKYLFRKEGQNVTLSCEQNLNHDAMYWYRQDPGQGLRLIYYSQIVNDFQKGDIAEGYSVSREKKESFPLTVTSAQKNPTAFYLCASSIDFGALGPQHFGDGTRLSIL.

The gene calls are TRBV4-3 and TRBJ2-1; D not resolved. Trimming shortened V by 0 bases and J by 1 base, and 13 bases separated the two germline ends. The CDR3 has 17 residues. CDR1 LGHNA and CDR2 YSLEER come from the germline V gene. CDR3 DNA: TGCGCCAGCAGCCAAGACTTACAAACCGTTTCCTACAATGAGCAGTTCTTC. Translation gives CASSQDLQTVSYNEQFF.